A single sample gave rise to the 15 T cell receptor beta chains below, sequenced in a study of T-cell reconstitution after alpha-beta-depleted transplantation in children. This sample's TCRbeta library carried unique molecular identifier barcodes. TCRdb passed the PCR reads through MiXCR, listing each CDR3 protein once. The sample lists about 27,000 distinct CDR3 sequences, about 6.2% occurring once. Sequenced here: PBMCs, mostly from graft donor cells, sampled 180 days after TCRalphabeta/CD19-depleted stem cell transplant. All receptors come from a male patient younger than 18 who had a stem cell transplant for acute myeloid leukemia, so the T cells may come from the graft donor.

This clonotype has just a few counts. The chain couples TRBV6-6 to TRBJ1-1; 8 bases align to TRBD1. Germline CDR1 is MNHNY and CDR2 is SVGAGI (reference sequence). V gave up 0 bases and J gave up 4 bases; unmatched junction bases: 7. CDR3 length: 16 residues. CDR3: CASSYSRDRLGTEAFF. The CDR3 DNA sequence: TGTGCCAGCAGTTACTCGAGGGACAGGCTTGGCACTGAAGCTTTCTTT.

A few counts support this clonotype. The junction differs from germline at one of its ends, possibly a read error. V and J are TRBV3-1 and TRBJ2-1, with 7 bases matching TRBD2. The CDR3 has 17 amino acids. In germline, CDR1 is LGHDT, CDR2 YNNKEL (reference sequence). CDR3 region: CACSQDRAGAGRDEQFF. CDR3 bases: TGTGCCTGCAGCCAAGATAGGGCGGGAGCTGGTCGAGATGAGCAGTTCTTC.

This sequence joins TRBV4-2 and TRBJ2-3, with no clear D. Germline lookup yields CDR1 LGHNA and CDR2 YNFKEQ. The CDR3 has 15 residues. Trimming shortened V by 10 bases and J by 6 bases, and 23 bases separated the two germline ends. In DNA, the CDR3 is TGTGCCATGAGCCCCGGGCTCTCTAGGTCCGATACGCAGTATTTT. Residues: CAMSPGLSRSDTQYF.

This clonotype showed up many times. J is TRBJ2-7 and V is TRBV30, with a weak D call TRBD1 (5 bases). The germline V gene encodes CDR1 GTSNPN and CDR2 SVGIG (reference sequence). Trimming cost V 3 bases and J 5 bases, with 17 bases left between them. The CDR3 consists of 14 residues. CDR3 DNA sequence: TGTGCCTGGAGCGAGGACATAAATCCCAACGAGCAGTACTTC. Residues: CAWSEDINPNEQYF.

Judged by abundance, this clonotype is medium-sized. V and J are TRBV18 and TRBJ1-2; D remains ambiguous. This CDR3 spans 14 amino acids. Germline assignment: CDR1 KGHSH and CDR2 LQKENI. Trimming took 4 bases from V and 3 from J, leaving 12 bases between them. The CDR3 region is CASSRMSADYGYTF. The CDR3 bases are TGTGCCAGCTCACGCATGTCCGCGGACTATGGCTACACCTTC.

This clonotype has a count of ten or more. The DNA is omitted, as the CDR3 cannot be located on it reliably, and the CDR3 follows TCRdb's listing. The chain joins TRBV28 to TRBJ2-3; the D call TRBD2 from the table was never checked on the DNA. The germline V gene has CDR1 MDHEN and CDR2 SYDVKM. A total of 19 residues make up the CDR3, ends included. CDR3 amino acids: CASSEAFWWVAGATDTQYF.

This clonotype has at least ten counts. The chain is built from TRBV5-1 and TRBJ1-5; D is ambiguous. This CDR3 has 14 residues. Germline CDR1 and CDR2: SGHRS and YFSETQ. Trimming left V 0 bases short and J 0 bases short, with 4 bases between. The CDR3 bases are TGCGCCAGCAGCTTGGGGGGTAGCAATCAGCCCCAGCATTTT. Translating gives CASSLGGSNQPQHF.

This clonotype was picked up many times. This chain connects TRBV7-9 to TRBJ2-2; 8 nucleotides match TRBD1. Germline CDR1 reads SEHNR; CDR2 reads FQNEAQ (reference sequence). Losses at the gene ends were 5 bases for V and 3 bases for J; bases not matched to a gene: 5. This CDR3 is 15 amino acids long. CDR3 protein: CASSLDRGYTGELFF. CDR3 sequence (DNA): TGTGCCAGCAGCCTAGACAGGGGATACACCGGGGAGCTGTTTTTT.

Ten or more counts support this clonotype. The chain is built from TRBV7-8 and TRBJ2-3, with 10 positions matching TRBD2. This CDR3 is 19 amino acids long. The germline CDR1 and CDR2 sequences are SGHVS and FQNEAQ. Trimming cost V 0 bases and J 2 bases; bases outside gene matches: 11. The CDR3 DNA sequence: TGTGCCAGCAGCTTAGCGTTTGCTAGCGGGAGAGGTGCCACAGATACGCAGTATTTT. Translating gives CASSLAFASGRGATDTQYF. Drawing the rest from reference TRBV7-8 and TRBJ2-3, the complete variable domain is GAGVSQSPRYKVAKRGQDVALRCDPISGHVSLFWYQQALGQGPEFLTYFQNEAQLDKSGLPSDRFFAERPEGSVSTLKIQRTQQEDSAVYLCASSLAFASGRGATDTQYFGPGTRLTVL.

In its sample, this clonotype was seen many times. V and J are TRBV5-6 and TRBJ2-1; D might be TRBD2 (6 bases). V was shortened by 0 bases and J by 8 bases, with 12 bases between the two germline ends. Looked up from germline, CDR1 is SGHDT and CDR2 is YYEEEE. The CDR3 has 14 amino acids. CDR3 nucleotides: TGTGCCAGCAGCTTGGGCGGGACCGGCCATGAGCAGTTCTTC. It encodes CASSLGGTGHEQFF.

This clonotype was observed a handful of times. The V call is TRBV4-2, the J call TRBJ2-1; 7 positions agree with TRBD2. Trimming took 8 bases from V and 7 from J; bases not matched to a gene: 5. Per the germline V gene, CDR1 is LGHNA and CDR2 is YNFKEQ. This CDR3 region has 12 residues. The chain's CDR3 is CASGPGGNEQFF. The CDR3 bases are TGTGCCAGCGGCCCGGGGGGAAATGAGCAGTTCTTC.

This clonotype was seen ten or more times. V and J are TRBV2 and TRBJ1-1; D call uncertain. Germline V gives CDR1 SNHLY, CDR2 FYNNEI. The CDR3 consists of 12 residues. Trimming shortened V by 7 bases and J by 4 bases, and 10 bases separated the two germline ends. The CDR3 here is CASKPGFTEAFF. In DNA form, the CDR3 reads TGTGCCAGCAAGCCGGGGTTCACTGAAGCTTTCTTT.

This clonotype was seen at least ten times. The V gene is TRBV20-1, the J gene TRBJ2-1, with D possibly TRBD2 on 5 matching bases. V was cut by 4 bases and J by 4 bases, with 20 bases left in between. This CDR3 is built from 16 residues. Germline CDR1 and CDR2: DFQATT and SNEGSKA (reference sequence). The CDR3 sequence: CSATDLQVASYNEQFF. The CDR3 DNA follows: TGCAGTGCTACAGATCTTCAGGTAGCGTCATACAATGAGCAGTTCTTC.

The chain is built from TRBV20-1 and TRBJ2-5; D is uncertain. The germline V and J ends were trimmed by 5 bases and 5 bases, with 9 bases remaining between them. Germline V gene lookup returns CDR1 DFQATT and CDR2 SNEGSKA (reference sequence). The CDR3 has 11 residues. The CDR3 nucleotides are TGCAGTGCTGGCACAGTTGAGACCCAGTACTTC. This gives the protein CSAGTVETQYF.

This clonotype was detected many times. V is TRBV30 and J is TRBJ2-3; TRBD2 agrees at 10 bases. The CDR3 totals 16 residues. The germline gives CDR1 GTSNPN, CDR2 SVGIG (reference sequence). J lost 5 bases, V lost 3 bases, and 11 bases had no gene match. CDR3 amino acids: CAWSGGASGRGDTQYF. The CDR3, as DNA: TGTGCCTGGAGCGGAGGGGCTAGCGGGAGAGGAGATACGCAGTATTTT.